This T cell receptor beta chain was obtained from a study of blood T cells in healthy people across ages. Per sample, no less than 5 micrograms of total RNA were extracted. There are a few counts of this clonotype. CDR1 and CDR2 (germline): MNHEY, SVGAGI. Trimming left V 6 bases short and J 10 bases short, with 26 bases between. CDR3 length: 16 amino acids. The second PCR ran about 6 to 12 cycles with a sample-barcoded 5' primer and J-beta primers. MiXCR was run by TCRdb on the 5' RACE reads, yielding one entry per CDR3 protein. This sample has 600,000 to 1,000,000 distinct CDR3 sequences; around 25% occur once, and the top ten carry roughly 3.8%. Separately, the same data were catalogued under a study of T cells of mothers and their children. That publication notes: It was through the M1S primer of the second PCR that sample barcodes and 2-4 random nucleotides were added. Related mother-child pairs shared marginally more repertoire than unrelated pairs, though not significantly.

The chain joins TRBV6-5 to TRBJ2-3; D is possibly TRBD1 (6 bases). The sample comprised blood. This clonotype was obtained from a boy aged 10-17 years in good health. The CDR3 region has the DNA TGTGCCAGCAGATCGGCGGGCAGGGGAAGTCAGGTTGCGCAGTATTTT. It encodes CASRSAGRGSQVAQYF.